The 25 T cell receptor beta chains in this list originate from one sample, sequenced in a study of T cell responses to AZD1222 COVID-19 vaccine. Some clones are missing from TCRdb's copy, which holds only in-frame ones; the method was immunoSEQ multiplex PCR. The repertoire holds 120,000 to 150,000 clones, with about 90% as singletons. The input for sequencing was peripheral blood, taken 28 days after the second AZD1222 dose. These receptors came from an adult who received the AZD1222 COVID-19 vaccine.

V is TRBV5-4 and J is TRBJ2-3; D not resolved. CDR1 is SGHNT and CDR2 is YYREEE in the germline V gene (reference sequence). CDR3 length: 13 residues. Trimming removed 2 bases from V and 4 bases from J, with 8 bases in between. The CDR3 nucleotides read TGTGCCAGCAGCTTTGCTGGGGCAGATACGCAGTATTTT. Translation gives CASSFAGADTQYF.

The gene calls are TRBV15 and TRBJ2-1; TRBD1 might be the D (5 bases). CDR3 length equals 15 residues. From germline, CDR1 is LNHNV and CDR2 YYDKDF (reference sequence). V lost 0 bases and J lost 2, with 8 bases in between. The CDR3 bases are TGTGCCACCAGCAGAGAGGGGCCCCCCTACAATGAGCAGTTCTTC. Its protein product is CATSREGPPYNEQFF.

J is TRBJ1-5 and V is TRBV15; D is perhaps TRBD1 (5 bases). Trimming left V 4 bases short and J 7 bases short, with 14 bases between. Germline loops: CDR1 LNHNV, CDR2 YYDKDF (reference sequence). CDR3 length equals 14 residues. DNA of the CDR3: TGTGCCACCAGCATAGGTGGGGGGAGGCAGCCCCAGCATTTT. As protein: CATSIGGGRQPQHF. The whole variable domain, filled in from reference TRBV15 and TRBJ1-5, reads DAMVIQNPRYQVTQFGKPVTLSCSQTLNHNVMYWYQQKSSQAPKLLFHYYDKDFNNEADTPDNFQSRRPNTSFCFLDIRSPGLGDTAMYLCATSIGGGRQPQHFGDGTRLSIL.

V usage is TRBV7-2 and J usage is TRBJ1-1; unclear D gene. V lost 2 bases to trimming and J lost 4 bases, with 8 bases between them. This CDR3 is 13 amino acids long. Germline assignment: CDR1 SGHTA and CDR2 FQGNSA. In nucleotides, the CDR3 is TGTGCCAGCAGCTTAAATAGAATCACTGAAGCTTTCTTT. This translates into CASSLNRITEAFF.

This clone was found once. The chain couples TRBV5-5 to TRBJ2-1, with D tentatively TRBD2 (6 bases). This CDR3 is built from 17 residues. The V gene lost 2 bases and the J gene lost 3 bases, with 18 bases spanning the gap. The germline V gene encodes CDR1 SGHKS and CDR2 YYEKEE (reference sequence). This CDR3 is CASSFISRSGNYNEQFF. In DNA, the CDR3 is TGTGCCAGCAGCTTCATCTCGCGTAGCGGTAACTACAATGAGCAGTTCTTC.

The CDR3 nucleotides read TGTGCCTGGACCAGGGCAGATACGCAGTATTTT. As protein: CAWTRADTQYF. This chain connects TRBV30 to TRBJ2-3; perhaps TRBD1 as D (5 bases). Trimming shortened V by 4 bases and J by 4 bases, and 6 bases separated the two germline ends. This CDR3 has 11 amino acids. Germline V CDR1 and CDR2: GTSNPN, SVGIG (reference sequence).

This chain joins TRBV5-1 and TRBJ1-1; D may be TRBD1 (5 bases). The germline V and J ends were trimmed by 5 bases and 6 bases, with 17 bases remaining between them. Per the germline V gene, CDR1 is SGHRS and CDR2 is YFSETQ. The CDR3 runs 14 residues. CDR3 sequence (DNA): TGCGCCAGCAGTCCCCATTACGGGGACCCTGAAGCTTTCTTT. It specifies CASSPHYGDPEAFF.

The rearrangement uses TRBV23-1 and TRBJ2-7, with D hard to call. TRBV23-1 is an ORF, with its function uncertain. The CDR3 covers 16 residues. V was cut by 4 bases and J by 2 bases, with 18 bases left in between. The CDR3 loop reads CASSLLGPAWTYEQYV. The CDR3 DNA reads TGCGCCAGCAGTCTCCTCGGCCCGGCATGGACCTACGAGCAGTACGTC.

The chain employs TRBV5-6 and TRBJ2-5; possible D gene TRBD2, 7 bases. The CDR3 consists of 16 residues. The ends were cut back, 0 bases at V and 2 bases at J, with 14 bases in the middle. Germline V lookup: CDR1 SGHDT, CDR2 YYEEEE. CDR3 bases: TGTGCCAGCAGCTTGGCCTGGGGGGGCTCTCAAGAGACCCAGTACTTC. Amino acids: CASSLAWGGSQETQYF.

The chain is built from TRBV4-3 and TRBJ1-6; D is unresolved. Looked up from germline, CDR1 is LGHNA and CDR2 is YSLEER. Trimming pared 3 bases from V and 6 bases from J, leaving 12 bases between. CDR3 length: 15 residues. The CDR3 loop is CASSQVVTSNSPLHF. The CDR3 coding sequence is TGCGCCAGCAGCCAGGTAGTAACCTCTAATTCACCCCTCCACTTT.

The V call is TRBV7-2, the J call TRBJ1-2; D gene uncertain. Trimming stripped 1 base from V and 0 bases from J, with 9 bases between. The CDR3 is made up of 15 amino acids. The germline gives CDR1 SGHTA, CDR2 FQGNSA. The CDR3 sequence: CASSLDYHPNYGYTF. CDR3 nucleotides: TGTGCCAGCAGCTTAGATTACCATCCTAACTATGGCTACACCTTC.

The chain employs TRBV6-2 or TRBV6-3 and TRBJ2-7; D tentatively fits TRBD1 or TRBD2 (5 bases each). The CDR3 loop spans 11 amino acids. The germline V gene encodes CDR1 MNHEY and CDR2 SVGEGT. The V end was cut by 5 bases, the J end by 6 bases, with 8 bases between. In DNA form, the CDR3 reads TGTGCCAGCAGTGCAGGGAGCGAGCAGTACGTC. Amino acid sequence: CASSAGSEQYV.

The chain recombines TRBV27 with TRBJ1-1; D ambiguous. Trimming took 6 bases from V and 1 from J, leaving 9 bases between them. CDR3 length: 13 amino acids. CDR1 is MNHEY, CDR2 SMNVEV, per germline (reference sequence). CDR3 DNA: TGTGCCAGCAGAAAAACAGAGAACACTGAAGCTTTCTTT. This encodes CASRKTENTEAFF.

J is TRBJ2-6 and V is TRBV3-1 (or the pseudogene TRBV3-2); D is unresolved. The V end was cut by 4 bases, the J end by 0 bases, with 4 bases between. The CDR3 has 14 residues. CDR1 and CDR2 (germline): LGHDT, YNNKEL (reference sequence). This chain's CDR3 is CASSRFSGANVLTF. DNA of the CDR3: TGTGCCAGCAGCCGGTTCTCTGGGGCCAACGTCCTGACTTTC.

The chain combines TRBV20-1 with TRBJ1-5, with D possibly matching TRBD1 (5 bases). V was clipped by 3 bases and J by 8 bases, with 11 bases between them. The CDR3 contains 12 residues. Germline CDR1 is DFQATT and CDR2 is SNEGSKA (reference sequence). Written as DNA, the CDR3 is TGCAGTGCTAGTTCCGGGGGGGAGCCCCAGCATTTT. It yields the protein CSASSGGEPQHF.

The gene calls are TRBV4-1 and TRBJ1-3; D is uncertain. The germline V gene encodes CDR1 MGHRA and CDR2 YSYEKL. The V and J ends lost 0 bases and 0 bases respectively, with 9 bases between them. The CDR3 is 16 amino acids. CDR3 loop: CASSQDPAGSGNTIYF. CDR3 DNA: TGCGCCAGCAGCCAAGATCCCGCAGGCTCTGGAAACACCATATATTTT.

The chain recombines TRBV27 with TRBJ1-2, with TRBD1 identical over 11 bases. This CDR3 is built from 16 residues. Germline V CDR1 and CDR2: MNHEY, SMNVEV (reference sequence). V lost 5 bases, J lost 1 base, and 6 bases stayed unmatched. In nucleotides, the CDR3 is TGTGCCAGCAGTCCAACCGGGACAGGGGGTAACTATGGCTACACCTTC. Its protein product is CASSPTGTGGNYGYTF.

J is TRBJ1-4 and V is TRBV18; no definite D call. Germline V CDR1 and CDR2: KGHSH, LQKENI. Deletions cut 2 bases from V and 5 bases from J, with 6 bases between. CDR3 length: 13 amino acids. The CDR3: CASSPGENEKLFF. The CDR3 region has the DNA TGTGCCAGCTCACCAGGCGAGAATGAAAAACTGTTTTTT.

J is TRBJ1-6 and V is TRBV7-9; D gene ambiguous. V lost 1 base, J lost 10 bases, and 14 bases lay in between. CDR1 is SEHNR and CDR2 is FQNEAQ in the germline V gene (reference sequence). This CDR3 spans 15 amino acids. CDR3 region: CASSLDLRAVSPLHF. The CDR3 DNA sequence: TGTGCCAGCAGCTTAGATTTGAGGGCAGTATCACCCCTCCACTTT.

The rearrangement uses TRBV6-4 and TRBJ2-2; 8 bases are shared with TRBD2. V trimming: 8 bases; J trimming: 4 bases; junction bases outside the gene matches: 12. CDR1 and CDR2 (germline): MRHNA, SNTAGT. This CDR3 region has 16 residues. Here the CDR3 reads CASSSGTGGGTGELFF. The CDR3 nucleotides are TGTGCCAGCTCCTCAGGCACGGGAGGGGGCACCGGGGAGCTGTTTTTT.

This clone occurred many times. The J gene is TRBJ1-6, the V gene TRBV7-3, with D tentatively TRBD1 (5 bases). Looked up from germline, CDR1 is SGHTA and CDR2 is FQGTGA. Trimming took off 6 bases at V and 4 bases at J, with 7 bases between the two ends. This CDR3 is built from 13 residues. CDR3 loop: CASRQDYNSPLHF. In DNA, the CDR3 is TGTGCCAGCAGACAGGATTATAATTCACCCCTCCACTTT.

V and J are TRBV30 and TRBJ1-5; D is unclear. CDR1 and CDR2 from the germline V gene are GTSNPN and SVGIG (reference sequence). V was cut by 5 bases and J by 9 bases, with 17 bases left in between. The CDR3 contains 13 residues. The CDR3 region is CAWEERSGLPQHF. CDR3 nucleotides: TGTGCCTGGGAAGAGAGGAGCGGGCTGCCCCAGCATTTT. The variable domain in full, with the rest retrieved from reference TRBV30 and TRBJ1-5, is SQTIHQWPATLVQPVGSPLSLECTVEGTSNPNLYWYRQAAGRGLQLLFYSVGIGQISSEVPQNLSASRPQDRQFILSSKKLLLSDSGFYLCAWEERSGLPQHFGDGTRLSIL.

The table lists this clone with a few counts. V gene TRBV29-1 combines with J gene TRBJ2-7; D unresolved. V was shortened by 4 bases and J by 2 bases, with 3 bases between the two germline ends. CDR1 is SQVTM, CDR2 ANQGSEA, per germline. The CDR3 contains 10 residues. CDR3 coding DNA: TGCAGCGTTGGAACCTACGAGCAGTACTTC. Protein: CSVGTYEQYF.

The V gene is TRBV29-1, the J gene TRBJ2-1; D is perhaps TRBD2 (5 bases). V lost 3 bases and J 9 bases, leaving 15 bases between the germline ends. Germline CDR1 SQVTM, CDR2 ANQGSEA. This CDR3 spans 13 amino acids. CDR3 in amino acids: CSVDKRPGAEQFF. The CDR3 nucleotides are TGCAGCGTTGATAAGCGGCCCGGTGCTGAGCAGTTCTTC.

The CDR3 region has the DNA TGTGCCAGCAGTGAATTGGAAATCGAATTGGGGGCAGGGGAGGGCTACACCTTC. Translation: CASSELEIELGAGEGYTF. The chain is built from TRBV2 and TRBJ1-2; maybe TRBD1 (6 bases). The CDR3 is 18 residues long. With 2 bases removed from V and 8 bases from J, the gap between germline ends came to 27 bases. CDR1 and CDR2 from the germline V gene are SNHLY and FYNNEI.